This TCR beta chain was documented in a study of vaccination effects on CD4 cells after COVID-19. The wider study: Among convalescent patients, two provided samples 16 days and one week before vaccination.

Germline V gene lookup returns CDR1 SGHAT and CDR2 FQNNGV. V shed 4 bases and J 11 bases; nucleotides not matched to a gene: 6. The CDR3 spans 13 residues. Under the ViraFEST assay, PBMC were stimulated with viral peptide pools so that antigen-specific CD4+ T cells expanded. Sequencing was performed afterwards. The authors isolated CD4+ T cells after roughly eleven days of culture. SARS-CoV-2 infection was confirmed by PCR in the person between March and December 2020. Some 2 million PBMC were placed in each well, which was supplemented with roughly 10 IU/ml IL-2 and approximately 10 ug/ml peptides. Study observations and caveats: Whether induced by infection or by vaccine, clones showed marked clonal contraction late after vaccination.

As for this clone: The target antigen is unknown.

Measured with immunoSEQ multiplex PCR; TCRdb has only the in-frame clones, and not every one. The data contain some 22,000 clones, approximately 76% of them seen just once; the ten biggest clones take up over 15%. The sample was CD4+ T cells from PBMCs cultured with SARS-CoV-2 spike peptides, taken before COVID-19 vaccination. The sequence came from a human donor who had a prior SARS-CoV-2 infection. This rearrangement joins TRBV11-2 to TRBJ2-7; 12 nucleotides line up with TRBD2. The CDR3 DNA is TGTGCCAGCAGCTCAGGACTAGCGGGACTTAAGTACTTC. Its protein is CASSSGLAGLKYF.